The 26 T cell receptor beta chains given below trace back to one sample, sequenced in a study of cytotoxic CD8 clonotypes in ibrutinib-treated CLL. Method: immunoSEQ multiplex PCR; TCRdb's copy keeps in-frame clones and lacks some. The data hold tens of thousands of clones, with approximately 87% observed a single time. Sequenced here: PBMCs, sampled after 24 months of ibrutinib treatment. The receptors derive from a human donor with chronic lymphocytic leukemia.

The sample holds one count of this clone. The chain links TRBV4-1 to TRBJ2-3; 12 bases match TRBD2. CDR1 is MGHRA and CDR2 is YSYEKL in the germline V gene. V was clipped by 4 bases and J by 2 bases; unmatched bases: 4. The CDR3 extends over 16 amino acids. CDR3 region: CASSRRLAGDTDTQYF. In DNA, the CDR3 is TGCGCCAGCAGCCGCCGACTAGCGGGGGACACAGATACGCAGTATTTT.

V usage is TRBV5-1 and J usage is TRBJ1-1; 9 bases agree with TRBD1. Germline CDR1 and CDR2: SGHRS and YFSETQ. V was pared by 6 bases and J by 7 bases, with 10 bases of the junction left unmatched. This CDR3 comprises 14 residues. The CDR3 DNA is TGCGCCAGCACGATCGGGACAGGGAGAAATGAAGCTTTCTTT. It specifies CASTIGTGRNEAFF.

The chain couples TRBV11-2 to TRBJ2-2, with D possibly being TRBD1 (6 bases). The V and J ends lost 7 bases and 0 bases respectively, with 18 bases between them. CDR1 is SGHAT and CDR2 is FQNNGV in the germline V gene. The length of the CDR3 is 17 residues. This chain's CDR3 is CASNPNQDSANTGELFF. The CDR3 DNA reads TGTGCCAGCAATCCCAATCAGGACAGCGCGAACACCGGGGAGCTGTTTTTT. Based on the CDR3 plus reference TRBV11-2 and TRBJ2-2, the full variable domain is EAGVAQSPRYKIIEKRQSVAFWCNPISGHATLYWYQQILGQGPKLLIQFQNNGVVDDSQLPKDRFSAERLKGVDSTLKIQPAKLEDSAVYLCASNPNQDSANTGELFFGEGSRLTVL.

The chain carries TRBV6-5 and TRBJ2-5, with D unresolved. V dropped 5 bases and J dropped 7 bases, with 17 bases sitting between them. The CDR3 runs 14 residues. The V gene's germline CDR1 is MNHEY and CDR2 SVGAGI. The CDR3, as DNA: TGTGCCAGCAGTCCCCCCGCCGGGTTCGGGACCCAGTACTTC. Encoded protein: CASSPPAGFGTQYF.

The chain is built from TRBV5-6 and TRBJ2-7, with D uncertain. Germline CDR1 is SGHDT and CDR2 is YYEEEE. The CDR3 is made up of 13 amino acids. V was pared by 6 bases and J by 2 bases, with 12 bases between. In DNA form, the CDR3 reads TGTGCCAGCACCACCGACATGGCCTACGAGCAGTACTTC. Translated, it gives CASTTDMAYEQYF.

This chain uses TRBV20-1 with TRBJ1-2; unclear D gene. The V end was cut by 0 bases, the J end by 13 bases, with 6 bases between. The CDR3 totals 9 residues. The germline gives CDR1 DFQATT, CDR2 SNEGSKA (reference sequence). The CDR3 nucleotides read TGCAGTGCTAGAGACCCGTCCACCTTC. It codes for CSARDPSTF.

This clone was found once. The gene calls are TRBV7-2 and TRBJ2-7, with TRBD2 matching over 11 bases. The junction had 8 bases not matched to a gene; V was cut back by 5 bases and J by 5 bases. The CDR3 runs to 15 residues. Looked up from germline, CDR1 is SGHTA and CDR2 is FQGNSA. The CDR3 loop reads CASSRRLAGGNEQYF. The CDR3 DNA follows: TGTGCCAGCAGCAGGAGATTAGCGGGAGGGAACGAGCAGTACTTC.

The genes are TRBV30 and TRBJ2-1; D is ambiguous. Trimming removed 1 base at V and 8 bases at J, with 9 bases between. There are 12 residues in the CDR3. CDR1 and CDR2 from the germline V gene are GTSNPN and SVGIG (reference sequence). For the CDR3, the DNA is TGTGCCTGGAGTGGAGGCCACCATGAGCAGTTCTTC. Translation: CAWSGGHHEQFF.

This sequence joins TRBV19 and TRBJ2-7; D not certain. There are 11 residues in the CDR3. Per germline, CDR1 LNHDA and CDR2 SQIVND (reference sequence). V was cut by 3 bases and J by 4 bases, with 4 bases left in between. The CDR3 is CASSMGYEQYF. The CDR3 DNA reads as TGTGCCAGTAGTATGGGGTACGAGCAGTACTTC.

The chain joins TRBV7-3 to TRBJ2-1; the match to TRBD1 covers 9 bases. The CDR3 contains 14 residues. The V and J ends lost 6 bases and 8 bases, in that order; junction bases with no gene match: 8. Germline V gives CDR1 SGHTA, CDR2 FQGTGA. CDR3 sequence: CASRSGTGSDEQFF. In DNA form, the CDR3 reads TGTGCCAGCAGGTCCGGGACAGGGTCAGATGAGCAGTTCTTC.

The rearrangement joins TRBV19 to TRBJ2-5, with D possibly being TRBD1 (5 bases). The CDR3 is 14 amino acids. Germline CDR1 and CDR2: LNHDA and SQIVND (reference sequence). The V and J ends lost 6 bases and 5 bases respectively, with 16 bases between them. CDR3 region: CASSLPQGGETQYF. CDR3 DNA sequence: TGTGCCAGTAGCCTCCCCCAGGGTGGGGAGACCCAGTACTTC. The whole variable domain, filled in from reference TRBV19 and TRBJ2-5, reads DGGITQSPKYLFRKEGQNVTLSCEQNLNHDAMYWYRQDPGQGLRLIYYSQIVNDFQKGDIAEGYSVSREKKESFPLTVTSAQKNPTAFYLCASSLPQGGETQYFGPGTRLLVL.

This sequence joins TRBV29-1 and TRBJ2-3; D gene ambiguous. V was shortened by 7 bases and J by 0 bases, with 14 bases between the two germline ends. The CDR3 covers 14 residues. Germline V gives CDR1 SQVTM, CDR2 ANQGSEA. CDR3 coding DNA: TGCAGCGCCGCACAAAGCCGGAGCACAGATACGCAGTATTTT. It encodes CSAAQSRSTDTQYF.

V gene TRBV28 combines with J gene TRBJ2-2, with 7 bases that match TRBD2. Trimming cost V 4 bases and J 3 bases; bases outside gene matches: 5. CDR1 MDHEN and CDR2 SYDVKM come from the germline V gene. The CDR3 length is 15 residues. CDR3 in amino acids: CASSWEGLDTGELFF. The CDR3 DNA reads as TGTGCCAGCAGTTGGGAGGGGTTGGACACCGGGGAGCTGTTTTTT.

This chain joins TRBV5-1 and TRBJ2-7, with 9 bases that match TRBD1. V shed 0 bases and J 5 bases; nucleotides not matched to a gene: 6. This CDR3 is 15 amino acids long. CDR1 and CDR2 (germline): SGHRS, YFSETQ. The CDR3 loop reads CASSLVGQGWDEQYF. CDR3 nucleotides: TGCGCCAGCAGCTTGGTGGGACAGGGATGGGACGAGCAGTACTTC.

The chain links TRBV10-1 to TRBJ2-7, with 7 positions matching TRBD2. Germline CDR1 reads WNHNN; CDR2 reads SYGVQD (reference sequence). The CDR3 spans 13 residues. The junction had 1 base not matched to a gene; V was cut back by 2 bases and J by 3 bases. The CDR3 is CASSEGLDYEQYF. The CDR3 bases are TGCGCCAGCAGTGAGGGACTAGACTACGAGCAGTACTTC.

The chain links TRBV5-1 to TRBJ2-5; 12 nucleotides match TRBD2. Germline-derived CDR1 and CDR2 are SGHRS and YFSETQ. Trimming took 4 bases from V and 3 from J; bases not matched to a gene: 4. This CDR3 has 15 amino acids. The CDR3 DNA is TGCGCCAGCAGCACCCGACTAGCGGGAGAAGAGACCCAGTACTTC. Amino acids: CASSTRLAGEETQYF.

For the CDR3, the DNA is TGTGCCAGCAGTGCGAGGGGGGCTGACACTGAAGCTTTCTTT. This translates into CASSARGADTEAFF. The chain employs TRBV6-1 and TRBJ1-1, with D perhaps TRBD1 (6 bases). Germline V CDR1 and CDR2: MNHNS, SASEGT. The V end was cut by 4 bases, the J end by 3 bases, with 12 bases between. The CDR3 is 14 amino acids.

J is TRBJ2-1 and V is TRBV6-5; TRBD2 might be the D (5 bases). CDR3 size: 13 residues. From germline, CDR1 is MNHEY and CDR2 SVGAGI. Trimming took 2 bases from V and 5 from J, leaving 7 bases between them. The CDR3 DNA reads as TGTGCCAGCAGTTACGGGAGAAACAATGAGCAGTTCTTC. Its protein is CASSYGRNNEQFF.

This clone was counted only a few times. CDR3 bases: TGCGCCAGCAAACCCCGGGACAGGGACTTCATGAACACTGAAGCTTTCTTT. Translation gives CASKPRDRDFMNTEAFF. The J gene is TRBJ1-1, the V gene TRBV5-1, with 9 bases that match TRBD1. Trimming cost V 6 bases and J 0 bases; bases outside gene matches: 12. This CDR3 spans 17 amino acids. Germline V CDR1 and CDR2: SGHRS, YFSETQ.

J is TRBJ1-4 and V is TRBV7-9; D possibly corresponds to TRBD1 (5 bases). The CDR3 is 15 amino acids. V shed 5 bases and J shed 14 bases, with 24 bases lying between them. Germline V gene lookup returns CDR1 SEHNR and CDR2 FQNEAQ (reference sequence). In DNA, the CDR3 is TGTGCCAGCAGCCCGGGCGGGGCGGAAACAGAGGGGCTGTTTTTT. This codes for CASSPGGAETEGLFF.

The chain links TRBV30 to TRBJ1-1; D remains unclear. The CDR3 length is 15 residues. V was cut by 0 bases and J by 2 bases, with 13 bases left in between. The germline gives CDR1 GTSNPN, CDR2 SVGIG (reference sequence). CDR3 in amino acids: CAWSVTSYSNTEAFF. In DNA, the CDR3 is TGTGCCTGGAGTGTAACGAGTTACTCCAACACTGAAGCTTTCTTT.

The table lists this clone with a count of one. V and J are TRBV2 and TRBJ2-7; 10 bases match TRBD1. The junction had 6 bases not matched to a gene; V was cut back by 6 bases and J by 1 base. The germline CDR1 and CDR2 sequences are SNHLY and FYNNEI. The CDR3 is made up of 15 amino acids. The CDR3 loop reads CASRDRGGLSYEQYF. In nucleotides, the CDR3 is TGTGCCAGCAGGGACAGGGGGGGACTGTCCTACGAGCAGTACTTC.

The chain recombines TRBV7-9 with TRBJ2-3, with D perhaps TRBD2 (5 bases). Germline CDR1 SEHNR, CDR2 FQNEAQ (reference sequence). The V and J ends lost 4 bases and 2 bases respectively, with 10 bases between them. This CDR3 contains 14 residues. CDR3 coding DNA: TGTGCCAGCAGCTGGCAGCGGCCCACAGATACGCAGTATTTT. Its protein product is CASSWQRPTDTQYF.

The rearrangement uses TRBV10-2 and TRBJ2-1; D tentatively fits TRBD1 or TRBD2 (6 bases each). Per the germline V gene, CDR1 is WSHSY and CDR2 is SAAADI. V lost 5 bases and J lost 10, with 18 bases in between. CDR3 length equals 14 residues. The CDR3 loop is CASSRSHQGGEQFF. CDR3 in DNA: TGCGCCAGCAGTCGCTCTCACCAAGGGGGGGAGCAGTTCTTC.

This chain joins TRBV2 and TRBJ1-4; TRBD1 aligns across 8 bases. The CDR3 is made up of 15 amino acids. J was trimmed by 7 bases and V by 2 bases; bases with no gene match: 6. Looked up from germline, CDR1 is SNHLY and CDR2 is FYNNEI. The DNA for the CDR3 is TGTGCCAGCAGTGAAAGCAGGGGGCGAGGTGAAAAACTGTTTTTT. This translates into CASSESRGRGEKLFF.

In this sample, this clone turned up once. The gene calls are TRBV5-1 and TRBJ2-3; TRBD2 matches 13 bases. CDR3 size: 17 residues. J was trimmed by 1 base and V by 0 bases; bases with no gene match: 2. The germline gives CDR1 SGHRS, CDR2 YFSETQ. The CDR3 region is CASSLGLAGGGTDTQYF. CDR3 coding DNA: TGCGCCAGCAGCTTGGGACTAGCGGGAGGCGGCACAGATACGCAGTATTTT.